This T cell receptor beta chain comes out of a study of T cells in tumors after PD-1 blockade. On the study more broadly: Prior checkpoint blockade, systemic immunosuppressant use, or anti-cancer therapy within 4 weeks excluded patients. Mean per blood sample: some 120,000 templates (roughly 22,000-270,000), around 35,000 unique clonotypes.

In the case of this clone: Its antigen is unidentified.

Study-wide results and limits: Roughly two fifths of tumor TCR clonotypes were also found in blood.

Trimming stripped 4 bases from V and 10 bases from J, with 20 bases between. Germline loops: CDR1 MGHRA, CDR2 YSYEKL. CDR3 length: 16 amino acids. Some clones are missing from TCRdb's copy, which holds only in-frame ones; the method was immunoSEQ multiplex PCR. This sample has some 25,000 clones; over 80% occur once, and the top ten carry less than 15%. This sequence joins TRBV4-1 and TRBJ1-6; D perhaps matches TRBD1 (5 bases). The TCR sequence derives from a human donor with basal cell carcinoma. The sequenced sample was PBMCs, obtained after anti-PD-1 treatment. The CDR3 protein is CASSPSFGGSDSPLHF. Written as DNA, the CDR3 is TGCGCCAGCAGCCCTTCCTTCGGGGGGTCGGACTCACCCCTCCACTTT.